This T cell receptor (beta chain) comes out of a study of response to subunit inactivated influenza vaccine. The CDR3 runs to 17 residues. V lost 10 bases to trimming and J lost 1 base, with 24 bases between them. Looked up from germline, CDR1 is MNHNS and CDR2 is SASEGT. Each CDR3 protein is one row after TCRdb ran MiXCR on the RT-PCR reads. The profile covers 500,000 to 650,000 distinct CDR3 sequences, with 6.5% to 8% appearing a single time and 10% to 15% taken by the ten largest. Study-level results: Only a handful of new T cells, the authors suggested, are recruited with each seasonal influenza vaccination.

This clonotype was observed at least ten times. Its matching antigen is unknown. The chain is built from TRBV6-1 and TRBJ2-3; tentatively, D is TRBD1 (6 bases). The sequences come from PBMCs from blood, collected about 24 months after vaccination. This clonotype originated in a man aged 45 to 75 who received an inactivated influenza vaccine. DNA of the CDR3: TGTGCCACCAGCCAGCTCCGGGACAACCTTCGCACAGATACGCAGTATTTT. The encoded protein is CATSQLRDNLRTDTQYF.